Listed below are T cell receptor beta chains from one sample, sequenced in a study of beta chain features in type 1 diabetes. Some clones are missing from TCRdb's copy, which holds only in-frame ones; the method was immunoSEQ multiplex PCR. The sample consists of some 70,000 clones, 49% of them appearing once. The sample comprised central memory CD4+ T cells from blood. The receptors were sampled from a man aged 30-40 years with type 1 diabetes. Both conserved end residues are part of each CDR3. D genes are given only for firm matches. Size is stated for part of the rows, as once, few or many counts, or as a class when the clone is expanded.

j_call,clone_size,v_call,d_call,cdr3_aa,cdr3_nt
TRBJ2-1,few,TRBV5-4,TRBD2,CASSFPSGRLLDHPEQFF,TGTGCCAGCAGCTTCCCTAGCGGGAGACTGCTTGACCATCCTGAGCAGTTCTTC
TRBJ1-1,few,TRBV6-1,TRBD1,CASSERREAGGTEAFF,TGTGCCAGCAGTGAACGGCGTGAGGCAGGGGGAACTGAAGCTTTCTTT
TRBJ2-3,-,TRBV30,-,CAWSGDTDTQYF,TGTGCCTGGAGTGGAGATACAGATACGCAGTATTTT
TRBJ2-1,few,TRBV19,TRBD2,CASTPGGSGYNEQFF,TGTGCCAGTACCCCCGGGGGGAGTGGCTACAATGAGCAGTTCTTC
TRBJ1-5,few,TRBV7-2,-,CASSTGWSGGNQPQHF,TGTGCCAGCAGCACCGGTTGGTCAGGGGGCAATCAGCCCCAGCATTTT
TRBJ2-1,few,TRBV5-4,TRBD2,CASSSTSGEQFF,TGTGCCAGCAGCTCCACTAGCGGTGAGCAGTTCTTC
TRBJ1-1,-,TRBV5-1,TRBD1,CASSFGTAAEAFF,TGCGCCAGCAGCTTCGGGACAGCTGCTGAAGCTTTCTTT
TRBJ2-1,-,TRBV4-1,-,CASSQVRLGGANEQFF,TGCGCCAGCAGCCAAGTGCGACTTGGTGGGGCGAATGAGCAGTTCTTC
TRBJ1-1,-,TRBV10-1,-,CASSDPSTEAFF,TGCGCCAGCAGTGACCCGAGCACTGAAGCTTTCTTT
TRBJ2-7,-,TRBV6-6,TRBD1,CASSTGTGRYEQYF,TGTGCCAGCAGTACCGGGACAGGGAGGTACGAGCAGTACTTC
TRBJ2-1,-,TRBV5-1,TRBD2,CASGPRGGQHNEQFF,TGCGCCAGCGGACCGCGGGGGGGACAACACAATGAGCAGTTCTTC
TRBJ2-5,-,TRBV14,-,CASSQSGVSETQYF,TGTGCCAGCAGCCAATCAGGGGTTTCGGAGACCCAGTACTTC
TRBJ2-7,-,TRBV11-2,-,CASSHEVDREQYF,TGTGCCAGCAGCCACGAGGTGGATAGGGAGCAGTACTTC
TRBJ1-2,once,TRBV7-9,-,CASSLTVNYGYTF,TGTGCCAGCAGCTTAACAGTCAACTATGGCTACACCTTC
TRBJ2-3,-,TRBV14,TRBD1,CASSQGPGTGAGDTQYF,TGTGCCAGCAGCCAGGGCCCCGGGACAGGGGCTGGAGATACGCAGTATTTT
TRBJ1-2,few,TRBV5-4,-,CASSLQDTPNYGYTF,TGTGCCAGCAGCCTCCAGGACACACCTAACTATGGCTACACCTTC
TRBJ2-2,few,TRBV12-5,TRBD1,CASGLWTGNSGELFF,TGTGCTAGTGGTTTGTGGACAGGGAACTCCGGGGAGCTGTTTTTT
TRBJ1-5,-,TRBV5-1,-,CASSLVGRVDQPQHF,TGCGCCAGCAGCTTGGTTGGCAGGGTAGATCAGCCCCAGCATTTT
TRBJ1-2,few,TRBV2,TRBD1,CASSERAGGNYGYTF,TGTGCCAGCAGTGAAAGGGCAGGGGGTAACTATGGCTACACCTTC
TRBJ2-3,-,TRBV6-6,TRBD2,CASSPRLAGKADTQYF,TGTGCCAGCAGCCCACGACTAGCGGGGAAGGCAGATACGCAGTATTTT
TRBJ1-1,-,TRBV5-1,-,CASSVGVNTEAFF,TGCGCCAGCAGCGTCGGGGTGAACACTGAAGCTTTCTTT
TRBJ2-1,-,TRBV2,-,CASSITGFDEQFF,TGTGCCAGCAGTATCACAGGGTTCGATGAGCAGTTCTTC
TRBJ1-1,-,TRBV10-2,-,CASPKRTEPNTEAFF,TGCGCCAGCCCCAAAAGGACAGAGCCGAACACTGAAGCTTTCTTT
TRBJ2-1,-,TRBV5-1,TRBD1,CASSPDDRATYNEQFF,TGCGCCAGCAGCCCCGACGACAGGGCCACCTACAATGAGCAGTTCTTC
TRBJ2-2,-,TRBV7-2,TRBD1,CASRRGGRGFGTGELFF,TGTGCCAGCAGGAGAGGGGGCAGGGGTTTTGGCACCGGGGAGCTGTTTTTT
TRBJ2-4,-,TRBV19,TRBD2,CASSIAGGLAKNIQYF,TGTGCCAGTAGTATTGCGGGGGGGCTAGCCAAAAACATTCAGTACTTC
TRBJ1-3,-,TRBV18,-,CASSPPAGETIYF,TGTGCCAGCTCACCACCGGCAGGGGAAACCATATATTTT
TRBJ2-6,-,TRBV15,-,CATSRDGSSGANVLTF,TGTGCCACCAGCAGAGATGGCAGCTCTGGGGCCAACGTCCTGACTTTC
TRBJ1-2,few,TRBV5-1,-,CASSLDTTGKFGGYTF,TGCGCCAGCAGCTTGGATACGACAGGAAAATTTGGTGGCTACACCTTC
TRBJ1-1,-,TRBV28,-,CASRSGGVVSEAFF,TGTGCCAGCAGAAGCGGGGGGGTGGTGAGTGAAGCTTTCTTT
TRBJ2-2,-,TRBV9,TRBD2,CASGSGSTAGAGELFF,TGTGCCAGCGGAAGCGGGAGTACAGCGGGGGCCGGGGAGCTGTTTTTT
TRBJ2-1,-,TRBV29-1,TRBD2,CSVERLAGGDNEQFF,TGCAGCGTTGAACGCTTAGCGGGAGGAGACAATGAGCAGTTCTTC
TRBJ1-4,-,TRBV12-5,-,CASGPEIKEKLFF,TGTGCTAGTGGTCCCGAGATAAAAGAAAAACTGTTTTTT
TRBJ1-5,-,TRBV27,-,CASSPRGGGSNQPQHF,TGTGCCAGCAGTCCTCGGGGAGGGGGGAGCAATCAGCCCCAGCATTTT
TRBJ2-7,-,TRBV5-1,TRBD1,CASSWGNRGQGYEQYF,TGCGCCAGCAGCTGGGGGAACAGGGGGCAAGGCTACGAGCAGTACTTC
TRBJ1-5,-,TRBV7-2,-,CASSSRGWVDQPQHF,TGTGCCAGCAGCTCAAGGGGTTGGGTGGATCAGCCCCAGCATTTT
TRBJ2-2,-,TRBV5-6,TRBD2,CASSPRGPWLAGATGELFF,TGTGCCAGCAGCCCCCGAGGGCCGTGGCTAGCGGGAGCCACCGGGGAGCTGTTTTTT
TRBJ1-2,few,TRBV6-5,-,CASSYAGNYGYTF,TGTGCCAGCAGTTACGCAGGGAACTATGGCTACACCTTC
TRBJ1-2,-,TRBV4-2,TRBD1,CASSQGRQGNNYGYTF,TGTGCCAGCAGCCAAGGGAGACAGGGGAATAACTATGGCTACACCTTC
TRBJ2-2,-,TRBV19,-,CASSEVGELFF,TGTGCCAGTAGTGAGGTGGGGGAGCTGTTTTTT
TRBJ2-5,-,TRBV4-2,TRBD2,CASSLGLAGGIGETQYF,TGTGCCAGCAGCTTGGGGCTAGCGGGGGGGATTGGGGAGACCCAGTACTTC
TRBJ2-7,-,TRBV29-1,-,CSGNQGMEQYF,TGCAGCGGGAACCAGGGGATGGAGCAGTACTTC
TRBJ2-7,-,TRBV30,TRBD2,CAWSGGGTFHEQYF,TGTGCCTGGAGTGGGGGGGGGACTTTCCACGAGCAGTACTTC
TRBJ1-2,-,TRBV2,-,CASSANRQYGYTF,TGTGCCAGCAGTGCCAACCGACAGTATGGCTACACCTTC
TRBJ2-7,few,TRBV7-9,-,CASSHSGIYQYEQYF,TGTGCCAGCAGCCATAGCGGAATCTATCAATACGAGCAGTACTTC
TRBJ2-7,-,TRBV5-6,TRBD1,CASSRDRVYEQYF,TGTGCCAGCAGCCGGGACAGGGTGTACGAGCAGTACTTC
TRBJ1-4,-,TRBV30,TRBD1,CAWSRDRGGEKLFF,TGTGCCTGGAGTAGGGACAGGGGTGGTGAAAAACTGTTTTTT
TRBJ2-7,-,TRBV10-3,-,CAISEGHYEQYF,TGTGCCATCAGCGAGGGCCACTACGAGCAGTACTTC
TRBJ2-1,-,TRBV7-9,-,CASSFGLGTNYNEQFF,TGTGCCAGCAGCTTCGGCCTCGGGACAAATTACAATGAGCAGTTCTTC
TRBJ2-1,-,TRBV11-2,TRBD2,CASSSSTSGLYNEQFF,TGTGCCAGCAGCTCCTCGACTAGCGGCCTTTACAATGAGCAGTTCTTC
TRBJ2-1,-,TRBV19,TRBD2,CASSSPGGPTANEQFF,TGTGCCAGTAGTAGCCCGGGGGGACCGACAGCCAATGAGCAGTTCTTC
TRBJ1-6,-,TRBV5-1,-,CASSHSGGSYNSPLHF,TGCGCCAGCAGCCACAGCGGGGGGTCCTATAATTCACCCCTCCACTTT
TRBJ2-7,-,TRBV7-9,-,CASSEGQAYEQYF,TGTGCCAGCAGCGAGGGACAAGCCTACGAGCAGTACTTC
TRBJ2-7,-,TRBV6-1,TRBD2,CASSELGGDYEQYF,TGTGCCAGCAGTGAATTGGGGGGGGACTACGAGCAGTACTTC
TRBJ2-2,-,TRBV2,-,CASSPQTGRGLFTGELFF,TGTGCCAGCAGTCCCCAGACGGGCAGGGGCTTATTCACCGGGGAGCTGTTTTTT
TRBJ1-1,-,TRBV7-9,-,CASTLGGANTEAFF,TGTGCCAGCACCCTGGGGGGGGCGAACACTGAAGCTTTCTTT
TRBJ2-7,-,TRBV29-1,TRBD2,CSVEIAGSYEQYF,TGCAGCGTTGAAATAGCGGGATCCTACGAGCAGTACTTC